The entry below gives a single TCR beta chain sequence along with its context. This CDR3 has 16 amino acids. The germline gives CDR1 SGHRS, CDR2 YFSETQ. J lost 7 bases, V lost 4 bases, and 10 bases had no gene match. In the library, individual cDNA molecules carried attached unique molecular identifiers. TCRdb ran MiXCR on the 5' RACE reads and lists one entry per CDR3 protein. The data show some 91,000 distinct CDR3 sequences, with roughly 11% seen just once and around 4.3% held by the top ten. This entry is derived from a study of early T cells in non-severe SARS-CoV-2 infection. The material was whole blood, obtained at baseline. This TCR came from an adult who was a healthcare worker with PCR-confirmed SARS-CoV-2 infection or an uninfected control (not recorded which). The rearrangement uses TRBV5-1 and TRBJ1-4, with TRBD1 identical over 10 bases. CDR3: CASSPGQGTPGEKLFF. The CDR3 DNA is TGCGCCAGCAGCCCGGGACAGGGGACTCCAGGTGAAAAACTGTTTTTT.